The 5 T cell receptor beta chains listed next were all sequenced from one sample in a study of technical replicates of blood from a few donors. The data were produced by immunoSEQ multiplex PCR, yet TCRdb's version contains in-frame clones alone and is incomplete. The profile shows roughly 60,000 clones, 80% to 90% of them singletons. The sequenced material came from PBMCs. The receptors shown here come from a human donor in good health. Some clones in this sample may be carry-over from other donors' samples.

V gene TRBV12-5 combines with J gene TRBJ2-7; D possibly corresponds to TRBD2 (6 bases). CDR1 is LGHNT and CDR2 is FRNRAP in the germline V gene. The ends were cut back, 2 bases at V and 0 bases at J, with 11 bases in the middle. The CDR3 consists of 15 residues. This CDR3 reads CASGLKRGSSYEQYF. CDR3 nucleotides: TGTGCTAGTGGTTTGAAACGGGGGAGCTCCTACGAGCAGTACTTC.

The chain is built from TRBV5-1 and TRBJ2-1; D gene uncertain. The CDR3 is 15 amino acids. With 0 bases removed from V and 4 bases from J, the gap between germline ends came to 11 bases. Germline V gives CDR1 SGHRS, CDR2 YFSETQ. The CDR3 coding sequence is TGCGCCAGCAGCTTGGCCGATCTGGCTTACAATGAGCAGTTCTTC. It yields the protein CASSLADLAYNEQFF.

The rearrangement joins TRBV7-9 to TRBJ2-2, with TRBD1 identical over 9 bases. Germline lookup yields CDR1 SEHNR and CDR2 FQNEAQ (reference sequence). The ends lost 5 bases at V and 4 bases at J; junction bases unmatched: 2. The CDR3 is 14 residues long. The chain's CDR3 is CASSRTGVTGELFF. In nucleotides, the CDR3 is TGTGCCAGCAGCAGGACAGGGGTCACCGGGGAGCTGTTTTTT.

The chain carries TRBV29-1 and TRBJ2-3; D unclear. The germline V and J ends were trimmed by 8 bases and 3 bases, with 12 bases remaining between them. CDR3 length: 12 residues. Germline V CDR1 and CDR2: SQVTM, ANQGSEA. The CDR3 is CSTDRGTDTQYF. The CDR3 nucleotides read TGCAGCACCGACCGAGGTACAGATACGCAGTATTTT.

The chain links TRBV5-1 to TRBJ2-5; the D gene is possibly TRBD2 (5 bases). Trimming took 1 base from V and 0 from J, leaving 16 bases between them. CDR1 SGHRS and CDR2 YFSETQ come from the germline V gene. This CDR3 is 17 amino acids long. The CDR3 is CASSLTHRGIDQETQYF. The CDR3 region has the DNA TGCGCCAGCAGCTTGACCCACCGGGGAATAGACCAAGAGACCCAGTACTTC.